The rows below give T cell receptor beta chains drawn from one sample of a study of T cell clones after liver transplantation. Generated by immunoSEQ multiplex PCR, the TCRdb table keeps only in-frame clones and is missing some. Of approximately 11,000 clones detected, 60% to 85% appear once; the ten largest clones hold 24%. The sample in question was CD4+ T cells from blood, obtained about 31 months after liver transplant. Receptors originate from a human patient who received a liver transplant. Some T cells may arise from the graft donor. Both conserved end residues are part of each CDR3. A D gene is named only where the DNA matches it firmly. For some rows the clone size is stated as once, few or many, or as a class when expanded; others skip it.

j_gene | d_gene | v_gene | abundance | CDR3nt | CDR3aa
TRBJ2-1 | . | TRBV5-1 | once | TGCGCCAGCAGCTTGGCTGGGAATCACAATGAGCAGTTCTTC | CASSLAGNHNEQFF
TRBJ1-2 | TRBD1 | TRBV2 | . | TGTGCCAGAAATAATGTAGGGGACAGGGGGCTCGACTATGGCTACACCTTC | CARNNVGDRGLDYGYTF
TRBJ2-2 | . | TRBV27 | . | TGTGCCAGCAGTCTTTATTCCGGGACATTAAACACCGGGGAGCTGTTTTTT | CASSLYSGTLNTGELFF
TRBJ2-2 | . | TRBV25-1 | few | TGTGCCAGCGGGGACCTCGGGGAGCTGTTTTTT | CASGDLGELFF
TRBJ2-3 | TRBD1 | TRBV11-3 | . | TGTGCCAGCAGCCCCCGGACAGGGGGAACAGATACGCAGTATTTT | CASSPRTGGTDTQYF
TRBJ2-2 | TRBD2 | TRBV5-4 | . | TGTGCCAGCAGCGGAGCGGGAGGGGGGACCGGGGAGCTGTTTTTT | CASSGAGGGTGELFF
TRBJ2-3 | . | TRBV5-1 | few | TGCGCCAGCAGCTTCAATGGACTAACCACAGATACGCAGTATTTT | CASSFNGLTTDTQYF
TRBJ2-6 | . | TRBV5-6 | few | TGTGCCAGCAGCTTGGAGGGGACTGGGGCCAACGTCCTGACTTTC | CASSLEGTGANVLTF
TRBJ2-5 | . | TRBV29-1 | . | TGCAGCGTTGAGGGAGTAGGCAAAGAGACCCAGTACTTC | CSVEGVGKETQYF
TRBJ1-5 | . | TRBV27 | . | TGTGCCAGCAGTTTATTGGGCAATCAGCCCCAGCATTTT | CASSLLGNQPQHF
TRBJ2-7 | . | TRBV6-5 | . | TGTGCCAGCAGTTACCTCGGCAGGTCATCCTACGAGCAGTACTTC | CASSYLGRSSYEQYF
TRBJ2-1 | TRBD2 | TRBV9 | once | TGTGCCAGCAGCGTAGTGCCTAGCGGCTACTACAATGAGCAGTTCTTC | CASSVVPSGYYNEQFF
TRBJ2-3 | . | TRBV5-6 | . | TGTGCCAGCAGCTTGGACGGGTCCGTTATTACAGATACGCAGTATTTT | CASSLDGSVITDTQYF
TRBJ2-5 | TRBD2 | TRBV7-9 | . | TGTGCCACCCGGGGGACTAAAGATGGTGAGACCCAGTACTTC | CATRGTKDGETQYF
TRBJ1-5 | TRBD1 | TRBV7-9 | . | TGTGCCAGCAGCTCGAACCGGGACAGCGGAAATCAGCCCCAGCATTTT | CASSSNRDSGNQPQHF
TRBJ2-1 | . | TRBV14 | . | TGTGCCAGCAGCCATGGTAATGAGCAGTTCTTC | CASSHGNEQFF
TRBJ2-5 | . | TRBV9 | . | TGTGCCAGCAGCGTTTTTGGAAATCAAGAGACCCAGTACTTC | CASSVFGNQETQYF
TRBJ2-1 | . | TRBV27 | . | TGTGCCAGCAGTGCCCTAACTTCTAGTATTACAACCTACAATGAGCAGTTCTTC | CASSALTSSITTYNEQFF
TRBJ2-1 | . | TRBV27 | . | TGTGCCAGCAGTCACTCCACGCCGAATGAGCAGTTCTTC | CASSHSTPNEQFF
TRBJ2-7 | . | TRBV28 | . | TGTGCCAGCAGTTTAAGTGGGGGAGGCTACGAGCAGTACTTC | CASSLSGGGYEQYF
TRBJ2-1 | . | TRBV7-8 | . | TGTGCCAGCAGCTCAGCGCCGCGGGGTTACAATGAGCAGTTCTTC | CASSSAPRGYNEQFF
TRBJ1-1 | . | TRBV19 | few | TGTGCCAGTAGTATAGGACAGATAAACACTGAAGCTTTCTTT | CASSIGQINTEAFF
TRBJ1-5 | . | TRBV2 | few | TGTGCCAGCAGTGAAGCGGACAGCGTTTATAGCAATCAGCCCCAGCATTTT | CASSEADSVYSNQPQHF